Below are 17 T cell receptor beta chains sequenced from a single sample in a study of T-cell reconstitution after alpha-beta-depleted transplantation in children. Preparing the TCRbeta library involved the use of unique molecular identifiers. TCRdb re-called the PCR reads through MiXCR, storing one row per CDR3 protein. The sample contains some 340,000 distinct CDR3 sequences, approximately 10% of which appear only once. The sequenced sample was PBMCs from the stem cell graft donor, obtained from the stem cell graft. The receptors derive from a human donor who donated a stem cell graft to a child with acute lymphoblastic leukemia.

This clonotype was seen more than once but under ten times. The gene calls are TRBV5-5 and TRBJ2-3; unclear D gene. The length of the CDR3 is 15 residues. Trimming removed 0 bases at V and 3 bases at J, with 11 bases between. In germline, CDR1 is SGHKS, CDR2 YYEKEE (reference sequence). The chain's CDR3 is CASSLDVPATDTQYF. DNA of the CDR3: TGTGCCAGCAGCTTGGATGTCCCTGCAACAGATACGCAGTATTTT. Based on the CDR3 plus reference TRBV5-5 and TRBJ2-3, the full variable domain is DAGVTQSPTHLIKTRGQQVTLRCSPISGHKSVSWYQQVLGQGPQFIFQYYEKEERGRGNFPDRFSARQFPNYSSELNVNALLLGDSALYLCASSLDVPATDTQYFGPGTRLTVL.

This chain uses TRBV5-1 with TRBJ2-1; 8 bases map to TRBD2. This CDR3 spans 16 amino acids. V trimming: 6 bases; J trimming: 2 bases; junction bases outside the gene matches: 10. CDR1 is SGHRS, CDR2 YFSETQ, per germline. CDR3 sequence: CASTMEGSGAYNEQFF. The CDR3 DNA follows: TGCGCCAGCACCATGGAGGGTAGCGGGGCCTACAATGAGCAGTTCTTC.

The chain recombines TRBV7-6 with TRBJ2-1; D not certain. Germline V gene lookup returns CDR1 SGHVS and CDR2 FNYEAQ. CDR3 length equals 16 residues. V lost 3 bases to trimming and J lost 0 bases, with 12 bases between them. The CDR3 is CASSFLFPSSYNEQFF. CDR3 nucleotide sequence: TGTGCCAGCAGCTTTTTGTTCCCAAGCTCCTACAATGAGCAGTTCTTC.

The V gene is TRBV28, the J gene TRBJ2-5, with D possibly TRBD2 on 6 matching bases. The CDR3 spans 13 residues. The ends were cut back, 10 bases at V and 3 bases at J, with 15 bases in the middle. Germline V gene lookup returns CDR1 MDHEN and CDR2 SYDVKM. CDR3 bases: TGTGCCATCCTGGCGGAGCGGGAAGAGACCCAGTACTTC. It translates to CAILAEREETQYF.

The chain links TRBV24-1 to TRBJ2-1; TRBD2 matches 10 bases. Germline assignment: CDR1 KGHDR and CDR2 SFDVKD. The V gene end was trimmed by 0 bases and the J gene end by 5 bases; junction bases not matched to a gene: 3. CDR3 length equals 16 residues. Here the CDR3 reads CATSDLASGRNNEQFF. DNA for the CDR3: TGTGCCACCAGTGATTTGGCTAGCGGGAGAAACAATGAGCAGTTCTTC.

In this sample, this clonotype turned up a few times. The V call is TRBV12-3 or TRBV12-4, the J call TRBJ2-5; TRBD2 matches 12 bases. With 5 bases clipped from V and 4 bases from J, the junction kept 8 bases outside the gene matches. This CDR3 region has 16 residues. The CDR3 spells CASSRQGLAGGETQYF. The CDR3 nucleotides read TGTGCCAGCAGTCGACAGGGACTAGCGGGCGGAGAGACCCAGTACTTC.

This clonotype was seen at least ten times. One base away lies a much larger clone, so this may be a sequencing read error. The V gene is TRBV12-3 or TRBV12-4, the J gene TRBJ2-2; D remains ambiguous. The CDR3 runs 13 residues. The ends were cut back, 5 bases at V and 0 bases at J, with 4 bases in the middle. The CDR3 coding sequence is TGTGCCAGCAGTGACACGAACACCGGGGAGCTGTTTTTT. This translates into CASSDTNTGELFF.

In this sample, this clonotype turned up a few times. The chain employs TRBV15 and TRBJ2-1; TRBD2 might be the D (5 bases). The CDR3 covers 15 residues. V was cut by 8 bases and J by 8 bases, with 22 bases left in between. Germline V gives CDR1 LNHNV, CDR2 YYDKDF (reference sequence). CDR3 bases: TGTGCCACCGAGGATGAGGGAGCAGTTGGGGATGAGCAGTTCTTC. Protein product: CATEDEGAVGDEQFF. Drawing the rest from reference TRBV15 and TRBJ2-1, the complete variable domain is DAMVIQNPRYQVTQFGKPVTLSCSQTLNHNVMYWYQQKSSQAPKLLFHYYDKDFNNEADTPDNFQSRRPNTSFCFLDIRSPGLGDTAMYLCATEDEGAVGDEQFFGPGTRLTVL.

The CDR3 nucleotides read TGTGCCAGCAGGTTAAGGAGCCAAGAGACCCAGTACTTC. Translated: CASRLRSQETQYF. The chain is built from TRBV12-3 or TRBV12-4 and TRBJ2-5; D remains ambiguous. The CDR3 is made up of 13 amino acids. Trimming pared 6 bases from V and 1 base from J, leaving 9 bases between.

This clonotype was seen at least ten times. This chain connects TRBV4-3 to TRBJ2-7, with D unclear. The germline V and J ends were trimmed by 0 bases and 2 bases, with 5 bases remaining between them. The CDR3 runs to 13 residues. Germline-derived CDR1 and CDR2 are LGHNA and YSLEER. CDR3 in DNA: TGCGCCAGCAGCCAAGATGTTACCTACGAGCAGTACTTC. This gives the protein CASSQDVTYEQYF.

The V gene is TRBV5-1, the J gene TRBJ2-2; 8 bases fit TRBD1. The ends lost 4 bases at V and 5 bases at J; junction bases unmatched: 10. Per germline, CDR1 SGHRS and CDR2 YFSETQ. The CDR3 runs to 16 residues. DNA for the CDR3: TGCGCCAGCAGCCTATGGCCGGGACAGGCTACCGGGGAGCTGTTTTTT. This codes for CASSLWPGQATGELFF.

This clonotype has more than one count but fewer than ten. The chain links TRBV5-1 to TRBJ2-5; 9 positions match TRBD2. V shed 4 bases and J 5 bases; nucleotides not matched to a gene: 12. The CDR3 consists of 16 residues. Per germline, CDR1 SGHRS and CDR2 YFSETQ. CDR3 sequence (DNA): TGCGCCAGCAGCCCTAGCGGGAATCCCCCCGGTGAGACCCAGTACTTC. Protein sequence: CASSPSGNPPGETQYF.

The chain's CDR3 is CASRTRRGPGNTIYF. The CDR3 region has the DNA TGTGCCAGCAGAACCCGTCGGGGACCTGGAAACACCATATATTTT. The rearrangement uses TRBV12-3 or TRBV12-4 and TRBJ1-3; D perhaps matches TRBD1 (5 bases). There are 15 residues in the CDR3. Trimming left V 6 bases short and J 2 bases short, with 14 bases between.

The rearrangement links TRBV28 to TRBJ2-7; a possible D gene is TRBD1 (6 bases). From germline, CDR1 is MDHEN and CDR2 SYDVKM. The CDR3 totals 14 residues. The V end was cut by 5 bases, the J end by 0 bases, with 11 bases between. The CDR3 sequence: CASSPRDISYEQYF. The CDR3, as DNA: TGTGCCAGCAGTCCCCGGGACATCTCCTACGAGCAGTACTTC.

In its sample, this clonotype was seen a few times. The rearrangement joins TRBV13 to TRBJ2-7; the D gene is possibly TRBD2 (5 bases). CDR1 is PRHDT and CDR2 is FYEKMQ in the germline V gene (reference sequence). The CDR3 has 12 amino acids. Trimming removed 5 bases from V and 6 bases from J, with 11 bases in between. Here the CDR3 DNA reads TGTGCCAGCAGCCCCGGCGGGTTCGAGCAGTACTTC. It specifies CASSPGGFEQYF.

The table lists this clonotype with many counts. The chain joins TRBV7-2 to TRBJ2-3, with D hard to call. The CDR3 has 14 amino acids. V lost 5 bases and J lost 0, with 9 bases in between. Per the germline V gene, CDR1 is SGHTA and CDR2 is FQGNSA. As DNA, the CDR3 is TGTGCCAGCAGCCTAGTATCTAGCACAGATACGCAGTATTTT. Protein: CASSLVSSTDTQYF.

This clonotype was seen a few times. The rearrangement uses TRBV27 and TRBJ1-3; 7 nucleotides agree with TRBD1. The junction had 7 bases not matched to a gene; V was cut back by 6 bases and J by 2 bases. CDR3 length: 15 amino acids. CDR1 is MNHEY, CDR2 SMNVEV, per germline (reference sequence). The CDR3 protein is CASRRTTGAGNTIYF. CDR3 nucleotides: TGTGCCAGCAGGAGGACTACAGGGGCTGGAAACACCATATATTTT.